This T cell receptor beta chain was recorded in a study of blood T cell repertoires in COVID-19. Study-wide background: COVID-19 samples, acute and convalescent, were from the United States, Italy and Spain.

Between the trimmed V and J ends, which lost 1 base and 1 base, there was a span of 11 bases. The CDR3 totals 15 residues. The germline V gene has CDR1 SGHTA and CDR2 FQGNSA. In the original analysis: Estimation of nucleated cell counts was performed using reference gene primer amplification. Generated by immunoSEQ multiplex PCR, the TCRdb table keeps only in-frame clones and is missing some. V, J and clone size reflect that table, while D and trimming were determined from the DNA. The table has more than 300,000 clones, roughly 91% seen once. Assignment of participants to cohorts was predicated upon participant-reported clinical history. Recovered status applied to Cohort 3 donors who had two consecutive negative PCRs. It also applied to those with clearance or with symptom resolution.

This chain uses TRBV7-2 with TRBJ2-7, with D tentatively TRBD1 (6 bases). The sequence derives from a woman between 18 and 29 years old who had recovered from COVID-19. Material: PBMCs or T cells enriched from blood (not recorded which). The CDR3 DNA reads as TGTGCCAGCAGCTTAGTTCAGGGGTGGTCCTACGAGCAGTACTTC. Amino acids: CASSLVQGWSYEQYF.